Sequencing of this T cell receptor beta chain was carried out in a study of cytomegalovirus exposure and HLA in healthy donors. General study results and limits: Cytomegalovirus status was reportedly diagnosed by the classifier with high sensitivity and specificity.

Trimming left V 2 bases short and J 4 bases short, with 7 bases between. Germline-derived CDR1 and CDR2 are SEHNR and FQNEAQ (reference sequence). The CDR3 has 13 residues. The primer mix had 60 Vbeta and 13 Jbeta primers. This table comes from immunoSEQ multiplex PCR, and its TCRdb copy is limited to in-frame clones, with some not included. The sample holds 150,000 to 180,000 clones, around 80% seen once. Turning to this clone: Antigen unknown.

This clonotype was obtained from a man aged 25-40 years in good health and CMV-seropositive. Material: PBMCs. The rearrangement joins TRBV7-9 to TRBJ2-3; D remains ambiguous. The CDR3 region has the DNA TGTGCCAGCAGCTTACCTCCAGCAGATACGCAGTATTTT. It yields the protein CASSLPPADTQYF.